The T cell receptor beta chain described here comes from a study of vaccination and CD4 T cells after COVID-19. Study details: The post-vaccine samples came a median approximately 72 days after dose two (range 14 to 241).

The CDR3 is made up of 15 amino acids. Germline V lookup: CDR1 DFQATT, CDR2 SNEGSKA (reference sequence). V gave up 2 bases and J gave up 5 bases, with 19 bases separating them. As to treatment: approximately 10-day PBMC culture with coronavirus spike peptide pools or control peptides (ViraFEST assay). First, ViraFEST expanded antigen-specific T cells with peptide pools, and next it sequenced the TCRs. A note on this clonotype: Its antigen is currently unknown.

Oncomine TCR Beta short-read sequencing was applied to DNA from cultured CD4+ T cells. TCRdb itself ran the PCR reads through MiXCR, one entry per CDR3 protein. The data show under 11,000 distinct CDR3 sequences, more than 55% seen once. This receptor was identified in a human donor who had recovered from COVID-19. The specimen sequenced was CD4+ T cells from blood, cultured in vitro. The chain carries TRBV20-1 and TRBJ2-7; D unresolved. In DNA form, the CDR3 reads TGCAGTGCTAGACCATATATCCCTCCGGAGCACGAGCAGTACTTC. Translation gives CSARPYIPPEHEQYF.